These T cell receptor beta chains were read from a single sample in a study of OX40 agonist ivuxolimab in advanced cancers. Method: immunoSEQ multiplex PCR; TCRdb's copy keeps in-frame clones and lacks some. Here the sample spans about 71,000 clones, about 86% being singletons. The sequenced sample was CD4+ or CD8+ T cells sorted from blood, obtained in a trial of the OX40 agonist ivuxolimab. The receptor set was obtained from an adult with an advanced solid tumor such as melanoma, head and neck, liver or kidney cancer. Both conserved end residues are part of each CDR3. The D gene is left open where the match is weak. The listing skips clone size in some rows; elsewhere it reads once, few, many or a size class.

>TRBJ1-2|TRBV29-1|NA|NA
CSVEGGRTANYGYTF
TGCAGCGTTGAAGGGGGACGGACAGCTAACTATGGCTACACCTTC
>TRBJ2-7|TRBV7-9|TRBD2|few
CASSLGLAGTLEQYF
TGTGCCAGCAGTTTAGGACTAGCGGGGACGCTCGAGCAGTACTTC
>TRBJ2-1|TRBV4-1|NA|NA
CASSQGLSSANNEQFF
TGCGCCAGCAGCCAAGGTCTGTCTAGCGCGAACAATGAGCAGTTCTTC
>TRBJ1-1|TRBV19|NA|NA
CASSLTEGRWNTEAFF
TGTGCCAGTAGTTTGACAGAGGGCAGGTGGAACACTGAAGCTTTCTTT
>TRBJ1-2|TRBV6-5|TRBD1|NA
CASTSAGTDNYGYTF
TGTGCCAGCACGTCCGCCGGGACAGATAACTATGGCTACACCTTC
>TRBJ1-6|TRBV10-3|NA|NA
CAISESSSYNSPLHF
TGTGCCATCAGTGAGTCCAGCTCCTATAATTCACCCCTCCACTTT
>TRBJ2-3|TRBV19|NA|NA
CASSLSTGTRASTDTQYF
TGTGCCAGTAGCCTATCCACCGGGACCCGTGCTAGCACAGATACGCAGTATTTT
>TRBJ2-7|TRBV19|NA|NA
CASSTTTTSYEQYF
TGTGCCAGTAGTACCACGACCACTTCCTACGAGCAGTACTTC
>TRBJ2-7|TRBV7-2|NA|NA
CASSSGQGPSGVSYEQYF
TGTGCCAGCAGCTCAGGACAGGGCCCTAGCGGGGTTTCCTACGAGCAGTACTTC
>TRBJ2-5|TRBV11-3|TRBD2|NA
CASSLLAGETQYF
TGTGCCAGCAGCTTATTAGCGGGAGAGACCCAGTACTTC
>TRBJ2-7|TRBV11-3|TRBD2|NA
CASSLAAGGLAYEQYF
TGTGCCAGCAGCTTAGCGGCGGGAGGCCTTGCCTACGAGCAGTACTTC
>TRBJ2-2|TRBV11-3|TRBD2|NA
CASRTSGLRTGELFF
TGTGCCAGCAGGACTAGCGGACTTAGGACCGGGGAGCTGTTTTTT
>TRBJ1-2|TRBV27|NA|NA
CASGATVGSNYGYTF
TGTGCCAGCGGGGCGACAGTGGGGTCTAACTATGGCTACACCTTC
>TRBJ2-3|TRBV28|TRBD2|once
CASSVTSVSTDTQYF
TGTGCCAGCAGTGTGACTAGCGTTAGCACAGATACGCAGTATTTT
>TRBJ2-1|TRBV19|NA|NA
CASSWSSKYNEQFF
TGTGCCAGTAGTTGGTCTAGCAAATACAATGAGCAGTTCTTC
>TRBJ1-6|TRBV7-9|TRBD1|NA
CASSSTDRGLSTLHF
TGTGCCAGCAGCTCAACGGACAGGGGGCTCTCTACCCTCCACTTT
>TRBJ2-2|TRBV7-5|NA|NA
CARSIWTSANTGELFF
TGTGCCAGAAGCATATGGACTAGCGCGAACACCGGGGAGCTGTTTTTT
>TRBJ1-2|TRBV7-2|NA|NA
CASSSRTYGYTF
TGTGCCAGCAGCTCCCGGACCTATGGCTACACCTTC
>TRBJ2-7|TRBV30|NA|NA
CAWSTTGLYEQYF
TGTGCCTGGAGTACAACAGGGCTCTACGAGCAGTACTTC
>TRBJ2-5|TRBV7-3|NA|NA
CASSLLGSRRETQYF
TGTGCCAGCAGCTTACTGGGCAGCCGGAGGGAGACCCAGTACTTC
>TRBJ2-6|TRBV18|NA|NA
CASSPGPGEVSGANVLTF
TGTGCCAGCTCACCAGGTCCAGGGGAAGTGTCCGGGGCCAACGTCCTGACTTTC
>TRBJ2-7|TRBV28|TRBD1|NA
CASSQGQGYEQYF
TGTGCCAGCAGTCAGGGACAGGGGTACGAGCAGTACTTC
>TRBJ2-1|TRBV5-1|TRBD2|NA
CASSLVGRARSSYNEQFF
TGCGCCAGCAGCTTGGTTGGGAGGGCCCGCAGCTCCTACAATGAGCAGTTCTTC
>TRBJ1-1|TRBV19|TRBD1|NA
CASSRDRGTEAFF
TGTGCCAGTAGTCGTGACAGGGGCACTGAAGCTTTCTTT
>TRBJ2-1|TRBV19|NA|NA
CAPLFQVQVYNEQFF
TGTGCCCCCCTTTTCCAGGTCCAGGTGTACAATGAGCAGTTCTTC
>TRBJ2-1|TRBV5-1|TRBD2|NA
CASRTGTSGRNEQFF
TGCGCCAGCAGGACCGGGACTAGCGGGAGGAATGAGCAGTTCTTC
>TRBJ2-7|TRBV10-2|NA|NA
CASSGLSVGRLEQYF
TGCGCCAGCAGCGGTCTCTCCGTGGGACGTCTCGAGCAGTACTTC
>TRBJ1-5|TRBV27|NA|NA
CASSTEYSNQPQHF
TGTGCCAGCAGTACCGAATATAGCAATCAGCCCCAGCATTTT
>TRBJ2-7|TRBV30|NA|NA
CAWSVAVSYEQYF
TGTGCCTGGAGTGTAGCGGTGAGCTACGAGCAGTACTTC
>TRBJ1-3|TRBV7-8|NA|NA
CASSLPFSSGNTIYF
TGTGCCAGCAGCTTACCCTTCAGCTCTGGAAACACCATATATTTT
>TRBJ2-1|TRBV10-3|TRBD2|NA
CAIRPEAGVHNEQFF
TGTGCCATCAGGCCTGAAGCGGGAGTCCACAATGAGCAGTTCTTC
>TRBJ2-5|TRBV30|NA|NA
CAWSALTQGMETQYF
TGTGCCTGGAGTGCACTAACACAGGGAATGGAGACCCAGTACTTC
>TRBJ1-2|TRBV6-5|TRBD1|few
CASIQTGRVDGYTF
TGTGCCAGCATCCAGACAGGGAGAGTGGATGGCTACACCTTC
>TRBJ1-5|TRBV28|NA|NA
CASTDPGLSDQPQHF
TGTGCCAGCACTGACCCGGGACTAAGCGATCAGCCCCAGCATTTT
>TRBJ2-3|TRBV30|NA|NA
CAWSVGVDTQYF
TGTGCCTGGAGTGTAGGGGTAGATACGCAGTATTTT
>TRBJ2-3|TRBV7-9|TRBD2|NA
CASSYLAGNTDTQYF
TGTGCCAGCAGCTACCTAGCGGGAAACACAGATACGCAGTATTTT
>TRBJ2-2|TRBV9|NA|NA
CASSVGTSGTGELFF
TGTGCCAGCAGCGTAGGAACCTCGGGCACCGGGGAGCTGTTTTTT
>TRBJ2-7|TRBV2|NA|NA
CASSEGAGQHYEQYF
TGTGCCAGCAGTGAAGGCGCAGGTCAACACTACGAGCAGTACTTC
>TRBJ2-7|TRBV7-2|NA|few
CASSLARDDEQYF
TGTGCCAGCAGCTTAGCGCGAGATGACGAGCAGTACTTC
>TRBJ2-5|TRBV5-1|NA|NA
CASSLAGRETQYF
TGCGCCAGCAGCTTGGCGGGGCGAGAGACCCAGTACTTC
>TRBJ2-5|TRBV6-4|TRBD1|NA
CASNIFDRVQETQYF
TGTGCCAGTAACATCTTTGACAGGGTCCAAGAGACCCAGTACTTC
>TRBJ2-5|TRBV18|NA|NA
CASSRPSGETQYF
TGTGCCAGCTCACGGCCATCAGGAGAGACCCAGTACTTC
>TRBJ2-7|TRBV7-9|TRBD2|NA
CASSLAGGPAEQYF
TGTGCCAGCAGCTTGGCGGGAGGCCCTGCCGAGCAGTACTTC
>TRBJ2-1|TRBV30|NA|few
CAWSAFRDVSYNEQFF
TGTGCCTGGAGTGCTTTCCGGGACGTCTCCTACAATGAGCAGTTCTTC
>TRBJ1-2|TRBV28|TRBD1|NA
CASSLDRVYGYTF
TGTGCCAGCAGTCTCGACAGGGTCTATGGCTACACCTTC
>TRBJ2-3|TRBV9|TRBD1|NA
CASRATGQETDTQYF
TGTGCCAGCAGAGCTACGGGACAGGAGACAGATACGCAGTATTTT
>TRBJ1-5|TRBV19|NA|NA
CASSIAGRANQPQHF
TGTGCCAGTAGTATCGCAGGGAGGGCTAATCAGCCCCAGCATTTT
>TRBJ1-4|TRBV6-5|NA|NA
CASMEQSNEKLFF
TGTGCCAGCATGGAGCAGAGTAATGAAAAACTGTTTTTT
>TRBJ2-3|TRBV28|NA|once
CASSLSGFASTDTQYF
TGTGCCAGCAGTTTATCGGGCTTTGCTAGCACAGATACGCAGTATTTT